Listed below are T cell receptor beta chains from one sample, sequenced in a study of T-cell reconstitution after alpha-beta-depleted transplantation in children. TCRdb reprocessed the PCR reads via MiXCR and lists one record per CDR3 protein. The sample yields around 380,000 distinct CDR3 sequences, 11% seen once. Sequenced here: PBMCs from the stem cell graft donor, sampled from the stem cell graft. The receptors here all came from a human donor who donated a stem cell graft to a child with acute myeloid leukemia. The CDR3 runs from the conserved cysteine through the conserved F or W. D genes are given only for firm matches. Not all rows give a size; the values are once, few, many and, for expanded clones, a class.

size: many
V: TRBV11-2
J: TRBJ2-2
D: .
CDR3: CASSLVIGTGELFF
DNA: TGTGCCAGCAGCTTAGTTATAGGAACCGGGGAGCTGTTTTTT

size: .
V: TRBV29-1
J: TRBJ2-5
D: .
CDR3: CSVEGVTQYF
DNA: TGCAGCGTTGAGGGGGTGACCCAGTACTTC

size: many
V: TRBV9
J: TRBJ2-3
D: .
CDR3: CASSVVTDTQYF
DNA: TGTGCCAGCAGCGTAGTCACAGATACGCAGTATTTT

size: few
V: TRBV20-1
J: TRBJ1-1
D: .
CDR3: CSTDGRGNTEAFF
DNA: TGCAGTACGGACGGTCGAGGGAACACTGAAGCTTTCTTT

size: .
V: TRBV27
J: TRBJ1-1
D: .
CDR3: CASSLVPLGTEAFF
DNA: TGTGCCAGCAGTTTAGTCCCGTTGGGCACTGAAGCTTTCTTT

size: few
V: TRBV4-1
J: TRBJ2-6
D: .
CDR3: CASSQARGGNSGANVLTF
DNA: TGCGCCAGCAGCCAAGCTAGAGGGGGGAACTCTGGGGCCAACGTCCTGACTTTC

size: few
V: TRBV7-3
J: TRBJ2-3
D: TRBD1
CDR3: CASTSGQGLTDTQYF
DNA: TGTGCCAGCACCTCCGGACAGGGGTTAACAGATACGCAGTATTTT

size: .
V: TRBV9
J: TRBJ2-1
D: .
CDR3: CASSVADGSFNEQFF
DNA: TGTGCCAGCAGCGTAGCTGACGGGAGCTTCAATGAGCAGTTCTTC

size: few
V: TRBV27
J: TRBJ1-2
D: .
CDR3: CASSLFGGLANYGYTF
DNA: TGTGCCAGCAGTTTATTCGGGGGGTTAGCTAACTATGGCTACACCTTC

size: many
V: TRBV5-1
J: TRBJ1-1
D: .
CDR3: CASSLSSANTEAFF
DNA: TGCGCCAGCAGCTTGTCGTCCGCGAACACTGAAGCTTTCTTT